The T cell receptor (beta chain) under discussion was sequenced for a study of shared clonotypes between healthy human individuals (dated by TCRdb to about 2020). Context from the whole study: The cohort comprised a couple of women and a few men aged 18 to 49 years. Between about 0.8 and 9.5 billion PBMCs per donor were obtained by leukapheresis. To estimate repertoire size and how much clonotypes are shared between individuals, the study performed deep sequencing of blood TCR repertoires from a few healthy adults. Libraries were prepared and TCR repertoires were sequenced by different laboratories using diverse techniques, in order to increase sequencing depth and limit assay-specific biases. For each donor, CD4 naive and CD4 memory were each run on three plates, CD8 naive on two plates, and CD8 memory on one plate.

What the authors observed across the whole study: Compared with non-shared clonotypes, the clonotypes found in all four sorted-subset donors had higher generation probabilities. Naive subsets generally had larger estimated clonotype richness than memory subsets did. Based on pairwise subsampling, the degree of clonotype sharing among donors was expected to be affected by sequencing depth. The small number of donors limited the genetic and exposure-history diversity represented. Sharing across four donors was observed for 5% to 6.5% of naive CD4, 3.5% of naive CD8, around 2.5% of memory CD4, and roughly 0.4% of memory CD8 clonotypes. Sampling was restricted to blood, and TCR repertoires in tissue are likely to differ from TCR repertoires in blood. Rarefaction of sorted-subset datasets indicated incomplete sequencing despite the large sequencing depth.

From V the trimming removes 3 bases and from J it removes 2 bases, while the gene matches leave 5 bases of the junction unaccounted for. From its cysteine to its phenylalanine, the CDR3 spans 14 amino acids. Only the CDR3 portion is preserved as DNA: 42 bases, with reading frame beginning at the first base. CDR1 and CDR2 are drawn from the germline V gene: SGHRS, YFSETQ. Using the deep immunoSEQ assay, TCR CDR3 regions were amplified from genomic DNA by multiplex PCR. Genomic DNA extracted from each cell subset was distributed evenly over all wells of several immunoSEQ 96-well plates, and each plate served as one replicate. For sorted subsets, each replicate PCR was loaded with 200 ng genomic DNA, equivalent to 30,000 or so T cell genomes. The purified libraries were quantified using a Qubit 3.0 fluorometer, sized with a Bioanalyzer 2100, and then quantified again using the KAPA Library Quantification kit. Each immunoSEQ 96-well plate was sequenced on its own single-read 150-cycle Illumina NextSeq 550 flow cell. As for the original processing: Because the immunoSEQ output held only junctional sequences and lacked quality scores, the filtering could not match the filtering applied to full-length reads. Sequences were annotated with PyIR, a Python wrapper for IgBLAST v1.9, and V/J genes and CDR3 were assigned using IMGT germline references. Any read was removed if the V/J assignment was weak (E-value above 1e-6), the CDR3 was missing, or the read contained stop codons, out-of-frame junctions, or ambiguous translated residues. A V3J clonotype was defined by an identical inferred V gene, J gene, and CDR3 amino acid sequence. Percentage overlap between repertoires was calculated by dividing the number of shared unique clonotypes by the size of the smaller repertoire. Three approaches were used to assess repertoire richness: RTK rarefaction, the Chao1 estimator, and Recon v2.1 estimates of unobserved clonotypes. Generation probabilities for all TCRbeta clonotypes obtained by the gDNA method from a handful of donors were computed using OLGA. What TCRdb holds here is the immuneACCESS table cut down to in-frame rearrangements. Part of the clones is not present; checked against another copy, under half of the missing clones reflect an unresolved V gene, and the others are unexplained. The V and J calls and clone size come from that table; D and trimming were worked out from the DNA. This sample lists 2 million to 2.5 million clones; around 92% were detected once. The top ten clones comprise approximately 0.39% of the sample.

On this clone itself: What antigen it recognizes has not been identified. Base qualities are not recorded, but no much larger clone differs from it by a single base. Within the sample, other DNA sequences also encode this same CDR3.

Donors were healthy HIV-negative adults with no recently reported acute infections or vaccinations. Only Caucasian adults living in Nashville, Tennessee, USA were represented among the donors. CD4+ T cells were enriched by magnetic negative selection, after which naive cells were positively selected on CD45RA and the negative fraction was taken as the memory subset. After blood collection by leukapheresis, PBMCs were isolated using Ficoll-Histopaque density gradient centrifugation and then cryopreserved in the vapor phase of liquid nitrogen. Analytical flow cytometry was used to check the purity and quantity of each magnetically sorted T cell population. Each sorted fraction had its genomic DNA isolated and then quantified by UV absorbance on a Nanodrop 2000c.

The source material was naive CD4+ T cells from PBMCs. Read against the paper, the sample's cell subset or site label means: CD45RA+ positively selected. The sequence was obtained from a young man in good health. Some clones in this sample may be carry-over from other donors' samples. Here the chain combines TRBV5-1 and TRBJ2-7; 7 nucleotides in the junction match TRBD1. The nucleotides read TGCGCCAGCAGCTCCGGGACAGATCCCTACGAGCAGTACTTC. This translates into CASSSGTDPYEQYF.